These 30 T cell receptor beta chains were all obtained from the same sample, sequenced in a study of T cell responses to AZD1222 COVID-19 vaccine. Some clones are missing from TCRdb's copy, which holds only in-frame ones; the method was immunoSEQ multiplex PCR. This table has around 140,000 clones, more than 80% appearing once. The sample in question was peripheral blood, obtained 28 days after the second dose of the MenACWY control vaccine. The receptors derive from an adult who received the MenACWY meningococcal vaccine as a control.

The chain has TRBV2 and TRBJ2-7; 9 bases are shared with TRBD1. Trimming cost V 1 base and J 4 bases; bases outside gene matches: 5. This CDR3 is built from 15 residues. Per the germline V gene, CDR1 is SNHLY and CDR2 is FYNNEI. CDR3 sequence: CASSEELGQGYEQYF. In nucleotides, the CDR3 is TGTGCCAGCAGTGAAGAATTAGGACAGGGGTACGAGCAGTACTTC.

This sequence joins TRBV28 and TRBJ1-2; a possible D gene is TRBD1 (5 bases). The CDR3 runs 14 residues. The germline V gene encodes CDR1 MDHEN and CDR2 SYDVKM. V was clipped by 6 bases and J by 5 bases, with 16 bases between them. CDR3 in amino acids: CASSSSGRTYGYTF. The CDR3 DNA is TGTGCCAGCAGCTCTTCGGGACGCACATATGGCTACACCTTC.

The rearrangement links TRBV6-5 to TRBJ2-6; D remains ambiguous. From germline, CDR1 is MNHEY and CDR2 SVGAGI. V gave up 0 bases and J gave up 0 bases, with 3 bases separating them. This CDR3 is 15 amino acids long. The CDR3 spells CASSYSFSGANVLTF. CDR3 nucleotide sequence: TGTGCCAGCAGTTACTCATTCTCTGGGGCCAACGTCCTGACTTTC.

CDR3 protein: CASHRDTYEQYF. The CDR3 nucleotides are TGTGCCAGTCATCGGGACACCTACGAGCAGTACTTC. The rearrangement uses TRBV6-5 and TRBJ2-7; D is perhaps TRBD1 (6 bases). The CDR3 consists of 12 residues. The germline V and J ends were trimmed by 9 bases and 2 bases, with 11 bases remaining between them. Germline V gene data show CDR1 as MNHEY and CDR2 as SVGAGI.

V gene TRBV9 combines with J gene TRBJ2-2; 9 nucleotides line up with TRBD1. The germline V gene encodes CDR1 SGDLS and CDR2 YYNGEE. The CDR3 length is 16 residues. V was clipped by 3 bases and J by 1 base; unmatched bases: 4. The CDR3 protein is CASSGWDRENTGELFF. CDR3 nucleotide sequence: TGTGCCAGCAGCGGATGGGACAGGGAGAACACCGGGGAGCTGTTTTTT.

This clone was found many times. The CDR3 here is CASSAGGTAAYEQYF. In nucleotides, the CDR3 is TGTGCCAGCAGCGCCGGGGGGACAGCCGCCTACGAGCAGTACTTC. The chain employs TRBV9 and TRBJ2-7; D possibly matches TRBD1 or TRBD2 (7 bases each). Per germline, CDR1 SGDLS and CDR2 YYNGEE. V was clipped by 3 bases and J by 2 bases, with 15 bases between them. This CDR3 contains 15 residues.

This chain joins TRBV23-1 and TRBJ2-1; tentatively, D is TRBD2 (6 bases). TRBV23-1 is designated an ORF whose function remains uncertain. The CDR3 is 14 residues long. Trimming pared 7 bases from V and 2 bases from J, leaving 12 bases between. As DNA, the CDR3 is TGCGCCAGCAAGGGTAGCGGAGCCTACAATGAGCAGTTCTTC. Translated: CASKGSGAYNEQFF.

The V call is TRBV4-3, the J call TRBJ2-3; TRBD1 matches 7 bases. CDR1 and CDR2 (germline): LGHNA, YSLEER. CDR3 length: 15 amino acids. The trim removed 4 bases at V and 3 bases at J, leaving 7 bases unmatched. The CDR3 region is CASSLSGTETDTQYF. Written as DNA, the CDR3 is TGCGCCAGCAGCCTGTCCGGGACAGAAACAGATACGCAGTATTTT.

V is TRBV19 and J is TRBJ2-1; TRBD2 agrees at 9 bases. CDR3 length: 15 residues. Per the germline V gene, CDR1 is LNHDA and CDR2 is SQIVND (reference sequence). The V gene end was trimmed by 3 bases and the J gene end by 4 bases; junction bases not matched to a gene: 4. For the CDR3, the DNA is TGTGCCAGTAGTATGGAGCGGGGGGCGTACAATGAGCAGTTCTTC. Protein: CASSMERGAYNEQFF. Using reference TRBV19 and TRBJ2-1 for the parts outside the CDR3, the full variable domain is DGGITQSPKYLFRKEGQNVTLSCEQNLNHDAMYWYRQDPGQGLRLIYYSQIVNDFQKGDIAEGYSVSREKKESFPLTVTSAQKNPTAFYLCASSMERGAYNEQFFGPGTRLTVL.

This sequence joins TRBV9 and TRBJ2-7; a possible D gene is TRBD1 (5 bases). Trimming took 4 bases from V and 5 from J, leaving 22 bases between them. The CDR3 is 16 residues long. Germline V lookup: CDR1 SGDLS, CDR2 YYNGEE. The CDR3 region has the DNA TGTGCCAGCAGCTCCCCCCGCGGTGCGCAGGGAAACGAGCAGTACTTC. Residues: CASSSPRGAQGNEQYF. Filled out from reference TRBV9 and TRBJ2-7, the complete variable domain reads DSGVTQTPKHLITATGQRVTLRCSPRSGDLSVYWYQQSLDQGLQFLIQYYNGEERAKGNILERFSAQQFPDLHSELNLSSLELGDSALYFCASSSPRGAQGNEQYFGPGTRLTVT.

The J gene is TRBJ2-7, the V gene TRBV30, with TRBD2 identical over 13 bases. CDR1 and CDR2 from the germline V gene are GTSNPN and SVGIG (reference sequence). The CDR3 runs 13 residues. V dropped 4 bases and J dropped 7; count of bases not matched to a gene: 4. The CDR3 sequence: CAWMTSGGNEQYF. CDR3 DNA: TGTGCCTGGATGACTAGCGGGGGGAATGAGCAGTACTTC.

V and J are TRBV10-3 and TRBJ2-3, with D perhaps matching TRBD2 (5 bases). Germline V gene lookup returns CDR1 ENHRY and CDR2 SYGVKD. The CDR3 is made up of 14 amino acids. V was pared by 10 bases and J by 2 bases, with 16 bases between. This CDR3 reads CATTARGFTDTQYF. CDR3 DNA: TGTGCCACCACCGCCCGGGGATTCACAGATACGCAGTATTTT.

With respect to this clone: This specimen includes other DNA sequences encoding the same CDR3. This chain joins TRBV18 and TRBJ1-1; no reliable D call. Trimming stripped 2 bases from V and 1 base from J, with 8 bases between. Looked up from germline, CDR1 is KGHSH and CDR2 is LQKENI. This CDR3 has 14 residues. CDR3 in amino acids: CASSPVGGNTEAFF. In DNA form, the CDR3 reads TGTGCCAGCTCACCAGTGGGCGGGAACACTGAAGCTTTCTTT.

The chain has TRBV12-3 or TRBV12-4 and TRBJ1-2; D is unclear. Trimming took 6 bases from V and 3 from J, leaving 5 bases between them. CDR3 length: 11 residues. The CDR3 nucleotides read TGTGCCAGCAGCAGAGACTATGGCTACACCTTC. This gives the protein CASSRDYGYTF.

This chain links TRBV9 with TRBJ2-7; 9 bases agree with TRBD1. With 3 bases clipped from V and 1 base from J, the junction kept 5 bases outside the gene matches. The CDR3 consists of 15 residues. Germline CDR1 reads SGDLS; CDR2 reads YYNGEE. The CDR3 DNA follows: TGTGCCAGCAGCGAGACAGGGGGGCCGTCCTACGAGCAGTACTTC. It codes for CASSETGGPSYEQYF.

This chain joins TRBV19 and TRBJ2-2; D may be TRBD1 (5 bases). Trimming took 7 bases from V and 8 from J, leaving 14 bases between them. Germline CDR1 reads LNHDA; CDR2 reads SQIVND (reference sequence). The CDR3 totals 13 residues. In DNA, the CDR3 is TGTGCCAGTACCCCCCAGGGCCCGGGGGAGCTGTTTTTT. This gives the protein CASTPQGPGELFF. The full variable domain, in which reference TRBV19 and TRBJ2-2 provide the parts outside the CDR3, is DGGITQSPKYLFRKEGQNVTLSCEQNLNHDAMYWYRQDPGQGLRLIYYSQIVNDFQKGDIAEGYSVSREKKESFPLTVTSAQKNPTAFYLCASTPQGPGELFFGEGSRLTVL.

The chain has TRBV18 and TRBJ2-7, with TRBD2 as a possible D gene (5 bases). V shed 6 bases and J shed 5 bases, with 11 bases lying between them. The germline V gene has CDR1 KGHSH and CDR2 LQKENI. The CDR3 covers 12 residues. The CDR3 nucleotides read TGTGCCAGCTCGAGCTACGGGAACGAGCAGTACTTC. This sequence encodes CASSSYGNEQYF.

The rearrangement uses TRBV5-1 and TRBJ2-7; 7 nucleotides line up with TRBD1. CDR3 size: 14 residues. Per germline, CDR1 SGHRS and CDR2 YFSETQ. Losses at the gene ends were 4 bases for V and 3 bases for J; bases not matched to a gene: 7. Here the CDR3 DNA reads TGCGCCAGCAGCATTCGGACAGGAAACTACGAGCAGTACTTC. As protein: CASSIRTGNYEQYF.

The rearrangement links TRBV5-4 to TRBJ1-6, with D hard to call. The CDR3 sequence is 18 residues long. The V end lost 0 bases, the J end lost 1 base, and 14 bases lay between the germline ends. Germline CDR1 and CDR2: SGHNT and YYREEE (reference sequence). The CDR3: CASSLAFGSGSYNSPLHF. CDR3 nucleotides: TGTGCCAGCAGCTTGGCCTTCGGCTCGGGGTCCTATAATTCACCCCTCCACTTT.

The chain is built from TRBV4-3 and TRBJ2-5, with 9 bases lining up with TRBD1. The CDR3 is 16 residues long. V gave up 2 bases and J gave up 1 base; unmatched junction bases: 5. CDR1 is LGHNA, CDR2 YSLEER, per germline. The CDR3 DNA is TGCGCCAGCAGCCAATGGGGGGACAGGGTCCAAGAGACCCAGTACTTC. This codes for CASSQWGDRVQETQYF.

The J gene is TRBJ1-5, the V gene TRBV6-2 or TRBV6-3; D gene unclear. The germline gives CDR1 MNHEY, CDR2 SVGEGT. The V end was cut by 0 bases, the J end by 15 bases, with 18 bases between. The CDR3 sequence is 14 residues long. CDR3: CASSYSSFSSFPHF. Here the CDR3 DNA reads TGTGCCAGCAGTTACTCGAGTTTTTCCAGTTTTCCGCATTTT.

The rearrangement joins TRBV7-2 to TRBJ2-5; no reliable D call. The CDR3 is made up of 15 amino acids. Germline lookup yields CDR1 SGHTA and CDR2 FQGNSA. Trimming stripped 3 bases from V and 3 bases from J, with 14 bases between. The CDR3 DNA is TGTGCCAGCAGCTTGTTAGGCGGACGGGAAGAGACCCAGTACTTC. It is translated as CASSLLGGREETQYF. Full variable domain (outside the CDR3, taken from reference TRBV7-2 and TRBJ2-5): GAGVSQSPSNKVTEKGKDVELRCDPISGHTALYWYRQSLGQGLEFLIYFQGNSAPDKSGLPSDRFSAERTGGSVSTLTIQRTQQEDSAVYLCASSLLGGREETQYFGPGTRLLVL.

This clone was seen only once. The rearrangement uses TRBV11-2 and TRBJ2-3, with D maybe TRBD1 (6 bases). This CDR3 has 16 amino acids. Trimming removed 3 bases at V and 5 bases at J, with 18 bases between. Looked up from germline, CDR1 is SGHAT and CDR2 is FQNNGV. The chain's CDR3 is CASSLSSQGFVDTQYF. As DNA, the CDR3 is TGTGCCAGCAGCTTGTCTTCCCAGGGGTTTGTAGATACGCAGTATTTT. Full variable domain (rest looked up from reference TRBV11-2 and TRBJ2-3): EAGVAQSPRYKIIEKRQSVAFWCNPISGHATLYWYQQILGQGPKLLIQFQNNGVVDDSQLPKDRFSAERLKGVDSTLKIQPAKLEDSAVYLCASSLSSQGFVDTQYFGPGTRLTVL.

The chain couples TRBV6-5 to TRBJ2-1, with D possibly being TRBD2 (6 bases). The CDR3 covers 15 residues. Per germline, CDR1 MNHEY and CDR2 SVGAGI. V was clipped by 6 bases and J by 4 bases, with 16 bases between them. The CDR3 protein is CASRDREYGYNEQFF. The CDR3 nucleotides read TGTGCCAGCAGGGATCGGGAGTATGGGTACAATGAGCAGTTCTTC.

The CDR3 DNA sequence: TGTGCCAGCTCACCACCCTTTAGCGGGAGCCCTCATGAGCAGTTCTTC. Encoded protein: CASSPPFSGSPHEQFF. This rearrangement joins TRBV18 to TRBJ2-1; TRBD2 aligns across 9 bases. The CDR3 is 16 residues long. V dropped 0 bases and J dropped 8; count of bases not matched to a gene: 8. In germline, CDR1 is KGHSH, CDR2 LQKENI.

V usage is TRBV3-1 (or the pseudogene TRBV3-2) and J usage is TRBJ2-7, with 8 bases matching TRBD1. CDR1 LGHDT and CDR2 YNNKEL come from the germline V gene (reference sequence). The ends lost 4 bases at V and 5 bases at J; junction bases unmatched: 16. The CDR3 runs 17 residues. The CDR3 region is CASSRRTGQVGLDEQYF. Here the CDR3 DNA reads TGTGCCAGCAGCCGACGGACAGGGCAGGTGGGTCTCGACGAGCAGTACTTC.

The chain joins TRBV29-1 to TRBJ2-2, with 8 bases matching TRBD1. V was pared by 4 bases and J by 7 bases, with 5 bases of the junction left unmatched. The germline gives CDR1 SQVTM, CDR2 ANQGSEA. The CDR3 runs to 13 residues. CDR3 sequence: CSVGDRWGGELFF. The CDR3 DNA reads as TGCAGCGTTGGGGACAGGTGGGGCGGGGAGCTGTTTTTT.

The chain employs TRBV19 and TRBJ1-1; D remains unclear. Germline V gene lookup returns CDR1 LNHDA and CDR2 SQIVND (reference sequence). V lost 4 bases, J lost 0 bases, and 9 bases lay in between. This CDR3 has 14 residues. CDR3 region: CASSKTGMNTEAFF. CDR3 bases: TGTGCCAGTAGTAAGACGGGTATGAACACTGAAGCTTTCTTT.

About this clone: Other DNA variants within this sample encode the same CDR3. CDR3 nucleotide sequence: TGTGCCAGCAGTTACTCTGACAGGAACACTGAAGCTTTCTTT. Protein product: CASSYSDRNTEAFF. V and J are TRBV6-5 and TRBJ1-1; TRBD1 might be the D (5 bases). Per germline, CDR1 MNHEY and CDR2 SVGAGI. Trimming stripped 0 bases from V and 1 base from J, with 6 bases between. The CDR3 is 14 amino acids.

The rearrangement joins TRBV6-5 to TRBJ1-2, with D unclear. Trimming took 7 bases from V and 4 from J, leaving 10 bases between them. This CDR3 contains 12 residues. CDR1 is MNHEY, CDR2 SVGAGI, per germline. CDR3 loop: CASKNSGYGYTF. The CDR3 nucleotides are TGTGCCAGCAAAAACAGCGGCTATGGCTACACCTTC.